The T cell receptor beta chain under discussion was sequenced for a study of T-cell reconstitution after alpha-beta-depleted transplantation in children. Construction of the TCRbeta library involved unique molecular identifiers. TCRdb passed the PCR reads through MiXCR, listing each CDR3 protein once. Here the sample spans approximately 210,000 distinct CDR3 sequences, roughly 15% being singletons. This clonotype was counted only a few times. Trimming stripped 5 bases from V and 0 bases from J, with 10 bases between. Germline V gene sequence: CDR1 WSHSY, CDR2 SAAADI. The CDR3 has 14 amino acids. The specimen comprised PBMCs from the stem cell graft donor, sampled from the stem cell graft. V is TRBV10-2 and J is TRBJ1-1; possibly TRBD1 for D (5 bases). The origin of this receptor is a human donor who donated a stem cell graft to a child with acute lymphoblastic leukemia. The CDR3 sequence is CASSSSRVNTEAFF. CDR3 coding DNA: TGCGCCAGCAGTTCCTCCAGGGTGAACACTGAAGCTTTCTTT.